Below are 13 T cell receptor beta chains sequenced from a single sample in a study of T cell changes during pregnancy in multiple sclerosis. Only in-frame clones appear in the TCRdb table, and some are missing; sequencing was by immunoSEQ multiplex PCR. This sample yields 50,000 to 70,000 clones, of which roughly 92% are seen a single time; roughly 1.5% belongs to the top ten. This specimen consisted of peripheral blood, obtained in the second trimester of pregnancy. The source of these receptors is a female donor with multiple sclerosis, enrolled in a pregnancy study.

This chain connects TRBV18 to TRBJ2-1, with TRBD1 as a possible D gene (7 bases). Germline V gene lookup returns CDR1 KGHSH and CDR2 LQKENI. The ends were cut back, 0 bases at V and 6 bases at J, with 15 bases in the middle. The CDR3 has 16 residues. Here the CDR3 DNA reads TGTGCCAGCTCACCACCCCGCCAGGGGGGACTCAATGAGCAGTTCTTC. It codes for CASSPPRQGGLNEQFF.

V gene TRBV5-4 combines with J gene TRBJ1-1; TRBD1 aligns across 9 bases. Trimming at V came to 0 bases and at J to 4 bases, leaving 4 bases not matched to a gene. This CDR3 spans 15 amino acids. CDR1 SGHNT and CDR2 YYREEE come from the germline V gene (reference sequence). CDR3 in DNA: TGTGCCAGCAGCTTGGGGGACAGGGTGACCACTGAAGCTTTCTTT. Amino acids: CASSLGDRVTTEAFF. Full variable domain (outside the CDR3, taken from reference TRBV5-4 and TRBJ1-1): ETGVTQSPTHLIKTRGQQVTLRCSSQSGHNTVSWYQQALGQGPQFIFQYYREEENGRGNFPPRFSGLQFPNYSSELNVNALELDDSALYLCASSLGDRVTTEAFFGQGTRLTVV.

In its sample, this clone was seen many times. The chain has TRBV4-2 and TRBJ2-5, with 11 nucleotides matching TRBD2. Germline CDR1 LGHNA, CDR2 YNFKEQ. The CDR3 contains 18 residues. Trimming at V came to 0 bases and at J to 2 bases, leaving 8 bases not matched to a gene. The CDR3 DNA follows: TGTGCCAGCAGCCAAGATCCAGGGACTAGCGGTTTTCAAGAGACCCAGTACTTC. It codes for CASSQDPGTSGFQETQYF.

This clone showed up just once. The rearrangement links TRBV4-3 to TRBJ2-3; TRBD2 agrees at 13 bases. V trimming: 4 bases; J trimming: 6 bases; junction bases outside the gene matches: 7. This CDR3 region has 16 residues. Germline V CDR1 and CDR2: LGHNA, YSLEER. Here the CDR3 DNA reads TGCGCCAGCAGCCTCCTTGGACTAGCGGGAGAGGATACGCAGTATTTT. Translating it yields CASSLLGLAGEDTQYF.

The chain joins TRBV2 to TRBJ1-3; 11 bases are a match to TRBD1. Germline values: CDR1 SNHLY, CDR2 FYNNEI. V shed 6 bases and J 1 base; nucleotides not matched to a gene: 2. The CDR3 is made up of 15 amino acids. In nucleotides, the CDR3 is TGTGCCAGCAGCCGGGACAGGGGGTCTGGAAACACCATATATTTT. As protein: CASSRDRGSGNTIYF. The full variable domain, with the rest looked up from reference TRBV2 and TRBJ1-3, is EPEVTQTPSHQVTQMGQEVILRCVPISNHLYFYWYRQILGQKVEFLVSFYNNEISEKSEIFDDQFSVERPDGSNFTLKIRSTKLEDSAMYFCASSRDRGSGNTIYFGEGSWLTVV.

The gene calls are TRBV29-1 and TRBJ1-2; D perhaps matches TRBD1 (5 bases). CDR3 length: 12 residues. The V gene lost 6 bases and the J gene lost 8 bases, with 16 bases spanning the gap. From germline, CDR1 is SQVTM and CDR2 ANQGSEA. CDR3 protein: CSVGTPSPGYTF. In DNA, the CDR3 is TGCAGCGTCGGGACTCCCTCACCGGGCTACACCTTC. The variable domain in full, with the rest retrieved from reference TRBV29-1 and TRBJ1-2, is SAVISQKPSRDICQRGTSLTIQCQVDSQVTMMFWYRQQPGQSLTLIATANQGSEATYESGFVIDKFPISRPNLTFSTLTVSNMSPEDSSIYLCSVGTPSPGYTFGSGTRLTVV.

V usage is TRBV6-5 and J usage is TRBJ2-1; TRBD2 matches at 12 bases. The germline V gene has CDR1 MNHEY and CDR2 SVGAGI. The CDR3 is made up of 15 amino acids. Trimming at V came to 5 bases and at J to 6 bases, leaving 5 bases not matched to a gene. The CDR3, as DNA: TGTGCCAGCAGTCACCTAGCGGGAGGGCCCAATGAGCAGTTCTTC. This codes for CASSHLAGGPNEQFF.

The sample holds one count of this clone. The CDR3 coding sequence is TGTGCCAGCAGCGCCCCGCCCTTTGACAGGGGGACTGAAGCTTTCTTT. This sequence encodes CASSAPPFDRGTEAFF. The chain has TRBV7-9 and TRBJ1-1, with TRBD1 identical over 9 bases. V was clipped by 5 bases and J by 5 bases; unmatched bases: 12. CDR3 size: 16 residues. Germline V gene lookup returns CDR1 SEHNR and CDR2 FQNEAQ (reference sequence).

Remarks on this clone: Other DNA sequences of this sample code for an identical CDR3. This chain uses TRBV10-3 with TRBJ1-1; no clear D. Germline assignment: CDR1 ENHRY and CDR2 SYGVKD. The CDR3 contains 12 residues. Trimming cost V 4 bases and J 11 bases, with 14 bases left between them. CDR3 sequence: CAISGVSTEAFF. In DNA form, the CDR3 reads TGTGCCATCAGTGGAGTCTCCACGGAGGCTTTCTTT.

The rearrangement joins TRBV18 to TRBJ2-2, with D perhaps TRBD2 (6 bases). Trimming shortened V by 3 bases and J by 2 bases, and 13 bases separated the two germline ends. The CDR3 sequence is 16 residues long. Germline-derived CDR1 and CDR2 are KGHSH and LQKENI. CDR3 loop: CASSPTGTQNTGELFF. CDR3 coding DNA: TGTGCCAGCTCACCGACCGGGACTCAAAACACCGGGGAGCTGTTTTTT. Using reference TRBV18 and TRBJ2-2 for the parts outside the CDR3, the full variable domain is NAGVMQNPRHLVRRRGQEARLRCSPMKGHSHVYWYRQLPEEGLKFMVYLQKENIIDESGMPKERFSAEFPKEGPSILRIQQVVRGDSAAYFCASSPTGTQNTGELFFGEGSRLTVL.

The chain employs TRBV9 and TRBJ2-5; 7 positions agree with TRBD2. This CDR3 comprises 15 residues. The V segment lost 4 bases and the J segment 5 bases; nucleotides outside the gene matches: 11. CDR1 and CDR2 (germline): SGDLS, YYNGEE. The CDR3 loop is CASSLAGERGETQYF. The CDR3 region has the DNA TGTGCCAGCAGCCTTGCGGGAGAGCGCGGGGAGACCCAGTACTTC.

This chain uses TRBV5-1 with TRBJ2-3; TRBD2 matches 7 bases. This CDR3 comprises 14 residues. J was trimmed by 5 bases and V by 5 bases; bases with no gene match: 8. Per germline, CDR1 SGHRS and CDR2 YFSETQ. The CDR3: CASSEAGEGDTQYF. For the CDR3, the DNA is TGCGCCAGCAGTGAGGCGGGAGAAGGAGATACGCAGTATTTT.

The rearrangement joins TRBV21-1 to TRBJ1-1. TRBV21-1 is tagged as a pseudogene. This CDR3 has 17 residues. This CDR3 reads CASSNPAALKGNTEAFF. The DNA for the CDR3 is TGTGCCAGCAGCAATCCCGCGGCGTTAAAAGGGAACACTGAAGCTTTCTTT.